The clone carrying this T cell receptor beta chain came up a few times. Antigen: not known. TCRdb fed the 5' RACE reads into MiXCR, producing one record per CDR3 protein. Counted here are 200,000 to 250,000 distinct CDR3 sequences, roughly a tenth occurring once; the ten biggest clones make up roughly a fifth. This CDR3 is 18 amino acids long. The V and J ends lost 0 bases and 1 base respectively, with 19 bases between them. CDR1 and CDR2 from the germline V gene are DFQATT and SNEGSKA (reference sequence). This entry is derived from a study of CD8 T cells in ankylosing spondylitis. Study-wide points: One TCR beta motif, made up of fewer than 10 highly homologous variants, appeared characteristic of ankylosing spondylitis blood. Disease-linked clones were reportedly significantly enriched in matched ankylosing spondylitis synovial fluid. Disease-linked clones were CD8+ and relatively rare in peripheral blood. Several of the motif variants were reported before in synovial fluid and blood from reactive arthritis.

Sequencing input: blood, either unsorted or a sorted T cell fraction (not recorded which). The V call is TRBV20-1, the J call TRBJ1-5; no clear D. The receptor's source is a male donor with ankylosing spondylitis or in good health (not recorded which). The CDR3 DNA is TGCAGTGCTAGAGATCTAAACATAAGGATCCCCAGCAATCAGCCCCAGCATTTT. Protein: CSARDLNIRIPSNQPQHF.